Listed here are 15 T cell receptor beta chains from one sample, sequenced in a study of blood T cell repertoires in COVID-19. Only in-frame clones appear in the TCRdb table, and some are missing; sequencing was by immunoSEQ multiplex PCR. The sample records more than 200,000 clones, 70% to 90% being singletons. The sample comprised peripheral blood. These receptors originate from a woman aged 35 to 49 who had recovered from COVID-19.

The chain joins TRBV9 to TRBJ1-3; the D gene is possibly TRBD1 (5 bases). V was shortened by 4 bases and J by 0 bases, with 8 bases between the two germline ends. Germline values: CDR1 SGDLS, CDR2 YYNGEE. There are 14 residues in the CDR3. CDR3 DNA sequence: TGTGCCAGCAGCCTTACAGGCTCTGGAAACACCATATATTTT. Translation gives CASSLTGSGNTIYF. Combining the CDR3 with reference TRBV9 and TRBJ1-3 gives the whole variable domain DSGVTQTPKHLITATGQRVTLRCSPRSGDLSVYWYQQSLDQGLQFLIQYYNGEERAKGNILERFSAQQFPDLHSELNLSSLELGDSALYFCASSLTGSGNTIYFGEGSWLTVV.

This chain joins TRBV6-5 and TRBJ1-4; D is uncertain. V was pared by 0 bases and J by 7 bases, with 6 bases between. Germline values: CDR1 MNHEY, CDR2 SVGAGI. This CDR3 region has 13 residues. CDR3 sequence: CASSYSSSEKLFF. The CDR3 nucleotides are TGTGCCAGCAGTTACTCGAGTTCTGAAAAACTGTTTTTT.

This CDR3 reads CASSPWWTLEETQYF. CDR3 sequence (DNA): TGTGCCAGCAGCCCATGGTGGACTTTAGAAGAGACCCAGTACTTC. The chain links TRBV3-1 (or the pseudogene TRBV3-2) to TRBJ2-5; possibly TRBD2 for D (5 bases). V lost 4 bases to trimming and J lost 3 bases, with 15 bases between them. The CDR3 spans 15 residues. The germline gives CDR1 LGHDT, CDR2 YNNKEL (reference sequence).

The gene calls are TRBV18 and TRBJ1-1; 7 nucleotides align to TRBD1. The CDR3 loop spans 14 amino acids. The germline V gene has CDR1 KGHSH and CDR2 LQKENI. V was clipped by 6 bases and J by 5 bases; unmatched bases: 9. As DNA, the CDR3 is TGTGCCAGCTCTACCCAGGGGGGCGGGACTGAAGCTTTCTTT. Amino acids: CASSTQGGGTEAFF.

The chain combines TRBV19 with TRBJ2-7; 8 bases are a match to TRBD1. V shed 6 bases, J shed 2 bases, and the junction held 6 bases outside the gene matches. The CDR3 loop spans 14 amino acids. Germline lookup yields CDR1 LNHDA and CDR2 SQIVND (reference sequence). The CDR3 loop reads CASRRDRTAYEQYF. The CDR3 DNA is TGTGCCAGTAGGCGGGACAGGACGGCCTACGAGCAGTACTTC.

The CDR3 region is CASSLTDKKLDEQYF. The CDR3 nucleotides are TGTGCCAGCAGCTTAACGGACAAAAAGTTAGACGAGCAGTACTTC. The rearrangement uses TRBV7-3 and TRBJ2-7; tentative D call: TRBD1 (5 bases). The CDR3 contains 15 residues. V lost 0 bases to trimming and J lost 5 bases, with 14 bases between them. The germline CDR1 and CDR2 sequences are SGHTA and FQGTGA.

The DNA for the CDR3 is TGTGCCAGCAGCTTAGTTTCCGTTAGGACTAGCCTAGAAGGGACCCAGTACTTC. Its protein product is CASSLVSVRTSLEGTQYF. The rearrangement uses TRBV7-2 and TRBJ2-5, with 8 bases aligning to TRBD2. The germline V gene encodes CDR1 SGHTA and CDR2 FQGNSA. This CDR3 contains 18 residues. V lost 1 base to trimming and J lost 7 bases; unmatched junction nucleotides: 17.

The chain couples TRBV15 to TRBJ1-6; no clear D gene. The germline CDR1 and CDR2 sequences are LNHNV and YYDKDF (reference sequence). The V end lost 4 bases, the J end lost 9 bases, and 10 bases lay between the germline ends. CDR3 length equals 13 residues. Here the CDR3 reads CATSISLGSPLHF. As DNA, the CDR3 is TGTGCCACCAGCATATCGCTAGGTTCACCCCTCCACTTT.

This chain's CDR3 is CASRRTGGVLDGYTF. CDR3 coding DNA: TGTGCCAGCAGACGGACAGGGGGCGTTTTAGATGGCTACACCTTC. The chain recombines TRBV5-8 with TRBJ1-2, with 11 nucleotides matching TRBD1. With V trimmed by 5 bases and J by 6 bases, 9 bases remained unmatched. The CDR3 spans 15 residues. Germline CDR1 is SGHTS and CDR2 is YDEGEE.

The chain couples TRBV5-1 to TRBJ1-3, with TRBD1 as a possible D gene (6 bases). The CDR3 extends over 15 amino acids. Germline V CDR1 and CDR2: SGHRS, YFSETQ. V lost 0 bases to trimming and J lost 2 bases, with 9 bases between them. This chain's CDR3 is CASSLGQETGNTIYF. CDR3 nucleotides: TGCGCCAGCAGCTTGGGACAGGAGACTGGAAACACCATATATTTT.

A word on this clone: The same CDR3 also results from other DNA sequences found in this sample. The chain has TRBV19 and TRBJ1-2, with TRBD1 matching over 8 bases. V was pared by 3 bases and J by 5 bases, with 2 bases of the junction left unmatched. Germline loops: CDR1 LNHDA, CDR2 SQIVND (reference sequence). The CDR3 length is 13 residues. The CDR3 DNA reads TGTGCCAGTAGTATGGACAGGGTATATGGCTACACCTTC. As protein: CASSMDRVYGYTF.

This clone was recorded once. The rearrangement uses TRBV13 and TRBJ2-7; TRBD2 matches 9 bases. Germline V gives CDR1 PRHDT, CDR2 FYEKMQ (reference sequence). The CDR3 runs 16 residues. Trimming took 0 bases from V and 4 from J; bases not matched to a gene: 7. CDR3 sequence reads: CASSLGAGGFGYEQYF. In DNA form, the CDR3 reads TGTGCCAGCAGCTTAGGAGCGGGAGGATTCGGGTACGAGCAGTACTTC.

The J gene is TRBJ1-2, the V gene TRBV19; no definite D call. The CDR3 length is 14 residues. Germline assignment: CDR1 LNHDA and CDR2 SQIVND (reference sequence). V was trimmed by 8 bases and J by 4 bases, leaving 17 bases between them. Written as DNA, the CDR3 is TGTGCCAGTGAGGACTCGGCAGGAGCCTATGGCTACACCTTC. Translating gives CASEDSAGAYGYTF.

The rearrangement links TRBV2 to TRBJ2-7, with D possibly TRBD1 on 6 matching bases. There are 13 residues in the CDR3. Trimming shortened V by 6 bases and J by 3 bases, and 12 bases separated the two germline ends. Germline V gives CDR1 SNHLY, CDR2 FYNNEI. CDR3 coding DNA: TGTGCCAGCAGAGGGACACCCAGCTACGAGCAGTACTTC. Amino acid sequence: CASRGTPSYEQYF.

CDR3 in DNA: TGTGCCAGCAGCTTGGGTGTGGAGCCTGCAACTAATGAAAAACTGTTTTTT. Translated: CASSLGVEPATNEKLFF. V usage is TRBV5-5 and J usage is TRBJ1-4, with D unresolved. CDR3 length: 17 amino acids. The V end was cut by 0 bases, the J end by 0 bases, with 12 bases between. Germline CDR1 and CDR2: SGHKS and YYEKEE (reference sequence).